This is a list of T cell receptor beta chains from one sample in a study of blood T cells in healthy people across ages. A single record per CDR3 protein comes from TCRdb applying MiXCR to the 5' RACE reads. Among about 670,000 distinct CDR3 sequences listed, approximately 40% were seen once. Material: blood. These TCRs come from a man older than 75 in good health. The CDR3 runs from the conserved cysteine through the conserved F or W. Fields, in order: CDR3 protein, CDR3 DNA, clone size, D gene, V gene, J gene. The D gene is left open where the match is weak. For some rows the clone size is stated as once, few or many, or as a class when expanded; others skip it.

CDR3 protein: CAISAPISLAANTGELFF
CDR3 DNA: TGCGCCATCAGCGCCCCTATCAGCCTAGCGGCGAACACCGGGGAGCTGTTTTTT
clone size: .
D gene: TRBD2
V gene: TRBV10-3
J gene: TRBJ2-2

CDR3 protein: CASSAIRGLDSPLHF
CDR3 DNA: TGTGCCAGCAGTGCCATCCGGGGTTTGGATTCACCCCTCCACTTT
clone size: once
D gene: .
V gene: TRBV25-1
J gene: TRBJ1-6

CDR3 protein: CATSDPASGSYEQYF
CDR3 DNA: TGTGCCACCAGTGATCCCGCGAGCGGATCCTACGAGCAGTACTTC
clone size: few
D gene: .
V gene: TRBV24-1
J gene: TRBJ2-7

CDR3 protein: CSGGGPKWETQYF
CDR3 DNA: TGCAGCGGCGGGGGCCCTAAGTGGGAGACCCAGTACTTC
clone size: .
D gene: .
V gene: TRBV20-1
J gene: TRBJ2-5

CDR3 protein: CASSQELAANTGELFF
CDR3 DNA: TGTGCCAGCAGCCAAGAACTAGCGGCGAACACCGGGGAGCTGTTTTTT
clone size: few
D gene: TRBD2
V gene: TRBV4-1
J gene: TRBJ2-2

CDR3 protein: CASSLDNSGGPYEQYF
CDR3 DNA: TGCGCCAGCAGCTTGGATAATAGCGGGGGACCCTACGAGCAGTACTTC
clone size: .
D gene: TRBD2
V gene: TRBV5-1
J gene: TRBJ2-7

CDR3 protein: CSARGTGDPYEQYF
CDR3 DNA: TGCAGTGCTAGAGGAACAGGGGACCCTTACGAGCAGTACTTC
clone size: .
D gene: TRBD1
V gene: TRBV20-1
J gene: TRBJ2-7

CDR3 protein: CASSLEVWQLFF
CDR3 DNA: TGTGCCAGCAGCTTAGAAGTATGGCAACTGTTTTTT
clone size: .
D gene: .
V gene: TRBV7-9
J gene: TRBJ1-4

CDR3 protein: CASSLDSRTGRNTEAFF
CDR3 DNA: TGTGCCAGCAGCTTAGATTCCAGGACAGGGAGGAACACTGAAGCTTTCTTT
clone size: .
D gene: TRBD1
V gene: TRBV11-2
J gene: TRBJ1-1

CDR3 protein: CASSQDHGLAGETQYF
CDR3 DNA: TGCGCCAGCAGCCAAGACCACGGACTAGCGGGAGAGACCCAGTACTTC
clone size: .
D gene: TRBD2
V gene: TRBV4-3
J gene: TRBJ2-5

CDR3 protein: CASSLGGGTGAYF
CDR3 DNA: TGTGCCAGCAGCTTAGGGGGTGGGACAGGGGCGTATTTT
clone size: .
D gene: TRBD1
V gene: TRBV13
J gene: TRBJ2-3

CDR3 protein: CASSARNMEDRYEQYF
CDR3 DNA: TGTGCCAGCAGCGCGCGGAATATGGAGGATAGGTACGAGCAGTACTTC
clone size: .
D gene: .
V gene: TRBV7-8
J gene: TRBJ2-7

CDR3 protein: CASSTLGGGGTDTQYF
CDR3 DNA: TGTGCCAGTAGTACCCTAGGGGGTGGTGGCACAGATACGCAGTATTTT
clone size: .
D gene: .
V gene: TRBV19
J gene: TRBJ2-3

CDR3 protein: CAISATGGSDSPLHF
CDR3 DNA: TGTGCCATCAGTGCTACAGGGGGCTCTGATTCACCCCTCCACTTT
clone size: .
D gene: TRBD1
V gene: TRBV10-3
J gene: TRBJ1-6

CDR3 protein: CSATYRGGYNEQFF
CDR3 DNA: TGCAGTGCTACATACAGGGGAGGGTACAATGAGCAGTTCTTC
clone size: .
D gene: .
V gene: TRBV20-1
J gene: TRBJ2-1

CDR3 protein: CASSPSTGTSGRARETQYF
CDR3 DNA: TGTGCCAGCAGCCCAAGTACCGGGACTAGCGGGAGGGCCAGAGAGACCCAGTACTTC
clone size: .
D gene: TRBD2
V gene: TRBV11-2
J gene: TRBJ2-5

CDR3 protein: CSAREGLLAQYF
CDR3 DNA: TGCAGTGCTAGAGAAGGGTTATTAGCCCAGTACTTC
clone size: .
D gene: .
V gene: TRBV20-1
J gene: TRBJ2-5

CDR3 protein: CSARGGQSSYNEQFF
CDR3 DNA: TGCAGTGCTAGAGGTGGGCAGAGCTCCTACAATGAGCAGTTCTTC
clone size: many
D gene: .
V gene: TRBV20-1
J gene: TRBJ2-1

CDR3 protein: CSASRTPRRGETQYF
CDR3 DNA: TGCAGTGCTTCACGAACCCCCCGAAGGGGAGAGACCCAGTACTTC
clone size: once
D gene: .
V gene: TRBV20-1
J gene: TRBJ2-5

CDR3 protein: CASSDSASTDTQYF
CDR3 DNA: TGCGCCAGCAGTGACAGCGCGAGCACAGATACGCAGTATTTT
clone size: .
D gene: .
V gene: TRBV10-2
J gene: TRBJ2-3

CDR3 protein: CSARAVTGGRYEQYF
CDR3 DNA: TGCAGTGCTAGAGCTGTTACAGGGGGCAGGTACGAGCAGTACTTC
clone size: .
D gene: TRBD1
V gene: TRBV20-1
J gene: TRBJ2-7

CDR3 protein: CSAIRRQGGEQYF
CDR3 DNA: TGCAGTGCTATCCGCCGACAGGGTGGCGAGCAGTACTTC
clone size: .
D gene: TRBD1
V gene: TRBV20-1
J gene: TRBJ2-7

CDR3 protein: CASSLLQTYNEQFF
CDR3 DNA: TGTGCCAGCAGCTTGCTACAGACCTACAATGAGCAGTTCTTC
clone size: few
D gene: .
V gene: TRBV7-2
J gene: TRBJ2-1

CDR3 protein: CASSATGGSNQPQHF
CDR3 DNA: TGTGCCAGCAGCGCGACAGGGGGCAGCAATCAGCCCCAGCATTTT
clone size: few
D gene: TRBD1
V gene: TRBV28
J gene: TRBJ1-5

CDR3 protein: CASSAILGARETQYF
CDR3 DNA: TGTGCCAGCAGCGCAATCTTAGGAGCAAGAGAGACCCAGTACTTC
clone size: .
D gene: .
V gene: TRBV7-9
J gene: TRBJ2-5

CDR3 protein: CASSQWDRGVKNIQYF
CDR3 DNA: TGCGCCAGCAGCCAATGGGACAGGGGGGTCAAAAACATTCAGTACTTC
clone size: many
D gene: TRBD1
V gene: TRBV4-1
J gene: TRBJ2-4

CDR3 protein: CASSLRGSYGNQPQHF
CDR3 DNA: TGTGCCAGCAGTTTACGGGGATCGTATGGGAATCAGCCCCAGCATTTT
clone size: once
D gene: .
V gene: TRBV27
J gene: TRBJ1-5

CDR3 protein: CASSRQEASSGANVLTF
CDR3 DNA: TGTGCCAGCAGCCGACAGGAGGCCAGCTCTGGGGCCAACGTCCTGACTTTC
clone size: .
D gene: .
V gene: TRBV3-1
J gene: TRBJ2-6

CDR3 protein: CASRTTTGSSTYEQYF
CDR3 DNA: TGTGCCAGCAGGACCACGACAGGGTCGAGCACCTACGAGCAGTACTTC
clone size: .
D gene: TRBD1
V gene: TRBV6-2/TRBV6-3
J gene: TRBJ2-7

CDR3 protein: CATDDSQQETQYF
CDR3 DNA: TGTGCCACCGACGACAGTCAGCAAGAGACCCAGTACTTC
clone size: .
D gene: .
V gene: TRBV10-3
J gene: TRBJ2-5

CDR3 protein: CSARAQGNNEQYF
CDR3 DNA: TGCAGTGCTAGAGCCCAGGGAAACAATGAGCAGTACTTC
clone size: .
D gene: .
V gene: TRBV20-1
J gene: TRBJ2-7

CDR3 protein: CASSLRGRWRNNQPQHF
CDR3 DNA: TGTGCCAGCAGCCTGCGGGGGAGGTGGCGGAACAATCAGCCCCAGCATTTT
clone size: .
D gene: .
V gene: TRBV5-5
J gene: TRBJ1-5

CDR3 protein: CASSKDRGNTEAFF
CDR3 DNA: TGTGCCAGCAGCAAAGACAGGGGTAACACTGAAGCTTTCTTT
clone size: .
D gene: TRBD1
V gene: TRBV7-2
J gene: TRBJ1-1

CDR3 protein: CASSLATGSHQPQHF
CDR3 DNA: TGTGCCAGCAGCTTAGCTACAGGGTCACATCAGCCCCAGCATTTT
clone size: few
D gene: .
V gene: TRBV7-2
J gene: TRBJ1-5

CDR3 protein: CSARNSGRLNNEQFF
CDR3 DNA: TGCAGTGCTAGAAATAGCGGGAGGCTGAACAATGAGCAGTTCTTC
clone size: few
D gene: TRBD2
V gene: TRBV20-1
J gene: TRBJ2-1

CDR3 protein: CSARAGQIFSNQPQHF
CDR3 DNA: TGCAGTGCTAGAGCCGGACAGATTTTTAGCAATCAGCCCCAGCATTTT
clone size: .
D gene: .
V gene: TRBV20-1
J gene: TRBJ1-5

CDR3 protein: CASSLGGGVGSQPQHF
CDR3 DNA: TGTGCCAGCAGCTTGGGAGGGGGTGTGGGATCTCAGCCCCAGCATTTT
clone size: few
D gene: .
V gene: TRBV7-6
J gene: TRBJ1-5

CDR3 protein: CAASSHPGGLGEQYF
CDR3 DNA: TGTGCCGCCAGCAGCCATCCGGGGGGTCTGGGCGAGCAGTACTTC
clone size: .
D gene: TRBD2
V gene: TRBV15
J gene: TRBJ2-7

CDR3 protein: CASSLGAGVGHNEQFF
CDR3 DNA: TGTGCCAGCAGCTTGGGAGCGGGAGTTGGGCACAATGAGCAGTTCTTC
clone size: few
D gene: TRBD2
V gene: TRBV11-2
J gene: TRBJ2-1

CDR3 protein: CASSLNGQGAGGYTF
CDR3 DNA: TGCGCCAGCAGCCTCAACGGACAGGGGGCCGGAGGCTACACCTTC
clone size: .
D gene: TRBD1
V gene: TRBV5-1
J gene: TRBJ1-2

CDR3 protein: CATQDKGTNIQYF
CDR3 DNA: TGTGCCACCCAGGACAAGGGGACAAACATTCAGTACTTC
clone size: .
D gene: .
V gene: TRBV10-3
J gene: TRBJ2-4

CDR3 protein: CASSLGLADLKETQYF
CDR3 DNA: TGCGCCAGCAGCCTCGGACTAGCGGATCTTAAAGAGACCCAGTACTTC
clone size: .
D gene: TRBD2
V gene: TRBV5-1
J gene: TRBJ2-5